These 2 T cell receptor beta chains came from one sample sequenced in a study of early T cells in non-severe SARS-CoV-2 infection. Each CDR3 protein is one row after TCRdb ran MiXCR on the 5' RACE reads. Among some 48,000 distinct CDR3 sequences listed, approximately 7.5% were seen once. Material for sequencing was whole blood. The receptor set was obtained from an adult who was a healthcare worker with PCR-confirmed SARS-CoV-2 infection or an uninfected control (not recorded which).

The table lists this clonotype with many counts. This chain connects TRBV9 to TRBJ2-3; 7 bases fit TRBD2. The V and J ends lost 0 bases and 0 bases, in that order; junction bases with no gene match: 4. CDR1 and CDR2 from the germline V gene are SGDLS and YYNGEE. The CDR3 spans 16 residues. The CDR3 protein is CASSVGQRGSTDTQYF. The CDR3 DNA follows: TGTGCCAGCAGCGTAGGACAGCGGGGCAGCACAGATACGCAGTATTTT.

This clonotype showed up many times. The chain uses TRBV20-1 and TRBJ1-1; no clear D. This CDR3 comprises 14 residues. The germline V gene has CDR1 DFQATT and CDR2 SNEGSKA (reference sequence). Trimming removed 0 bases at V and 1 base at J, with 9 bases between. CDR3: CSARDGSPNTEAFF. CDR3 in DNA: TGCAGTGCTAGAGATGGCAGCCCGAACACTGAAGCTTTCTTT.